The 11 T cell receptor beta chains in this list originate from one sample, sequenced in a study of Tregs in tolerant kidney transplant recipients. Libraries were prepared by immunoSEQ multiplex PCR; TCRdb keeps only in-frame clonotypes and omits some of them. This sample has tens of thousands of clones, with 84% found just once. The sample comprised CD4+ T cells from blood. The receptor source for this set is a human donor in good health.

The chain couples TRBV4-1 to TRBJ2-2; D is unclear. The germline V gene has CDR1 MGHRA and CDR2 YSYEKL. CDR3 length: 12 amino acids. The V end was cut by 1 base, the J end by 5 bases, with 2 bases between. The CDR3 loop is CASSQVTGELFF. The CDR3 DNA reads TGCGCCAGCAGCCAAGTGACCGGGGAGCTGTTTTTT.

The chain combines TRBV29-1 with TRBJ2-3; D remains ambiguous. Germline lookup yields CDR1 SQVTM and CDR2 ANQGSEA. The CDR3 is 15 residues long. CDR3 DNA: TGCAGTTTCCTGTTCCGGCCTACTAGCACAGATACGCAGTATTTT. Encoded protein: CSFLFRPTSTDTQYF.

The genes are TRBV30 and TRBJ1-5, with D perhaps matching TRBD1 (6 bases). From germline, CDR1 is GTSNPN and CDR2 SVGIG (reference sequence). V lost 3 bases and J lost 7, with 10 bases in between. This CDR3 is 12 amino acids long. This CDR3 is CAWSGRGQPQHF. DNA for the CDR3: TGTGCCTGGAGCGGCAGGGGACAGCCCCAGCATTTT. Full variable domain (remainder filled in from reference TRBV30 and TRBJ1-5): SQTIHQWPATLVQPVGSPLSLECTVEGTSNPNLYWYRQAAGRGLQLLFYSVGIGQISSEVPQNLSASRPQDRQFILSSKKLLLSDSGFYLCAWSGRGQPQHFGDGTRLSIL.

The V and J genes are TRBV5-4 and TRBJ1-3; D perhaps matches TRBD1 (6 bases). Trimming took 9 bases from V and 6 from J, leaving 16 bases between them. Germline V gene data show CDR1 as SGHNT and CDR2 as YYREEE (reference sequence). The CDR3 consists of 13 residues. CDR3 bases: TGTGCCACAGGGGCAGGCCGGGAAAACACCATATATTTT. Its protein is CATGAGRENTIYF.

This clone appeared a single time. The rearrangement uses TRBV15 and TRBJ2-1; perhaps TRBD2 as D (5 bases). V was clipped by 1 base and J by 7 bases, with 11 bases between them. CDR1 is LNHNV and CDR2 is YYDKDF in the germline V gene (reference sequence). The CDR3 spans 14 residues. CDR3 amino acids: CATSRGSGGNEQFF. The DNA for the CDR3 is TGTGCCACCAGCAGAGGCAGCGGCGGGAATGAGCAGTTCTTC.

The rearrangement uses TRBV9 and TRBJ2-2; D uncertain. CDR1 is SGDLS, CDR2 YYNGEE, per germline. This CDR3 comprises 15 residues. V was shortened by 0 bases and J by 5 bases, with 11 bases between the two germline ends. CDR3 amino acids: CASSVATTRTGELFF. CDR3 nucleotide sequence: TGTGCCAGCAGCGTAGCTACTACCAGGACCGGGGAGCTGTTTTTT.

The chain recombines TRBV7-2 with TRBJ2-3, with D unclear. Trimming took off 5 bases at V and 4 bases at J, with 7 bases between the two ends. This CDR3 is built from 12 residues. Germline V gene data show CDR1 as SGHTA and CDR2 as FQGNSA. The CDR3 sequence: CASSGNSDTQYF. The CDR3 DNA follows: TGTGCCAGCAGCGGGAACTCAGATACGCAGTATTTT.

The chain is built from TRBV21-1 and TRBJ2-3; the table's D gene call, TRBD2, was not cross checked with the DNA. TRBV21-1 is shown as a pseudogene. CDR3 length: 12 residues. For the CDR3, the DNA is TGTGCCAGCAGCAAAGAGCGGAATACGCAGTATTTT. Translated: CASSKERNTQYF.

The CDR3 spells CASSASGYQPQHF. The CDR3, as DNA: TGTGCCAGCAGCGCTTCAGGGTATCAGCCCCAGCATTTT. This rearrangement joins TRBV9 to TRBJ1-5, with D possibly being TRBD1 (5 bases). Trimming shortened V by 3 bases and J by 5 bases, and 9 bases separated the two germline ends. CDR3 size: 13 residues. CDR1 SGDLS and CDR2 YYNGEE come from the germline V gene.

This clone has only a few counts. V is TRBV28 and J is TRBJ1-1; possibly TRBD1 for D (5 bases). The V and J ends lost 3 bases and 0 bases respectively, with 8 bases between them. The V gene's germline CDR1 is MDHEN and CDR2 SYDVKM. The CDR3 contains 14 residues. The CDR3 sequence is CASSLGLVNTEAFF. CDR3 in DNA: TGTGCCAGCAGTTTGGGGCTCGTGAACACTGAAGCTTTCTTT.

The chain couples TRBV6-5 to TRBJ1-1, with 7 positions matching TRBD1. V lost 6 bases, J lost 4 bases, and 8 bases stayed unmatched. The CDR3 extends over 14 amino acids. The germline CDR1 and CDR2 sequences are MNHEY and SVGAGI. CDR3 sequence reads: CASSLQGWGTEAFF. CDR3 DNA: TGTGCCAGCAGCCTACAGGGGTGGGGCACTGAAGCTTTCTTT.